The 22 T cell receptor beta chains listed next were all sequenced from one sample in a study of CD8+CD57+ T cells in acquired aplastic anemia. Both TCR beta VDJ combination and CDR3 sequence profiling were carried out. Genomic DNA was the template for this profiling. TCRdb recomputed calls from the reads with MiXCR, one row per CDR3 protein. Here the sample spans about 210,000 distinct CDR3 sequences, 34% being singletons. Sequencing was carried out using sorted CD4+, CD8+, or CD8+CD57+ T cells (not recorded which) from PBMCs. The receptors stem from a human donor in good health, serving as a control.

A remark on this clonotype: With a much larger clone just one base away, this may be a read error. The chain carries TRBV4-2 and TRBJ1-1; TRBD1 matches at 9 bases. The CDR3 is 13 residues long. After removal of 3 bases from V and 10 bases from J, the junction contained 6 bases not matched to a gene. CDR1 and CDR2 from the germline V gene are LGHNA and YNFKEQ. CDR3 bases: TGTGCCAGCAGCCAGCGGACAGGGGATGGAGCTTTCTTT. Encoded protein: CASSQRTGDGAFF.

This clonotype has a count of ten or more. This chain connects TRBV6-1 to TRBJ1-2, with D maybe TRBD1 (6 bases). The CDR3 is made up of 14 amino acids. The germline V gene has CDR1 MNHNS and CDR2 SASEGT. V was cut by 6 bases and J by 2 bases, with 13 bases left in between. CDR3 sequence (DNA): TGTGCCAGCAGGGGACAAGGGATGAACTATGGCTACACCTTC. Its translation: CASRGQGMNYGYTF.

This clonotype has only a few counts. A read error may be the cause here, since a much bigger clone is one base away. The V and J genes are TRBV19 and TRBJ2-3; TRBD1 might be the D (6 bases). In germline, CDR1 is LNHDA, CDR2 SQIVND (reference sequence). There are 15 residues in the CDR3. CDR3 DNA: TGTGCCAGTAGTAACCGACAGGTTAGCACAGATACGCGGTATTTT. Translation: CASSNRQVSTDTRYF. The entire variable domain, with the rest obtained from reference TRBV19 and TRBJ2-3, is as follows: DGGITQSPKYLFRKEGQNVTLSCEQNLNHDAMYWYRQDPGQGLRLIYYSQIVNDFQKGDIAEGYSVSREKKESFPLTVTSAQKNPTAFYLCASSNRQVSTDTRYFGPGTRLTVL.

V gene TRBV4-1 combines with J gene TRBJ1-6; the match to TRBD1 covers 9 bases. Germline lookup yields CDR1 MGHRA and CDR2 YSYEKL. CDR3 length: 16 residues. Trimming at V came to 1 base and at J to 11 bases, leaving 9 bases not matched to a gene. The CDR3 is CASSQATGTGNPPLHF. The DNA of the CDR3 is TGCGCCAGCAGCCAAGCAACCGGGACAGGGAATCCACCCCTCCACTTT.

The chain links TRBV20-1 to TRBJ1-1; tentatively, D is TRBD1 (6 bases). V was trimmed by 2 bases and J by 8 bases, leaving 9 bases between them. Germline assignment: CDR1 DFQATT and CDR2 SNEGSKA (reference sequence). The CDR3 runs to 11 residues. CDR3 in amino acids: CSARQGNEAFF. Written as DNA, the CDR3 is TGCAGTGCTAGACAGGGGAACGAAGCTTTCTTT.

J is TRBJ2-2 and V is TRBV5-1; unclear D gene. Looked up from germline, CDR1 is SGHRS and CDR2 is YFSETQ. V lost 3 bases to trimming and J lost 7 bases, with 10 bases between them. The CDR3 length is 13 residues. CDR3 residues: CASSSRANGELFF. CDR3 DNA: TGCGCCAGCAGCTCCCGAGCGAACGGGGAGCTGTTTTTT.

J is TRBJ1-4 and V is TRBV6-1; D not resolved. CDR3 length: 16 amino acids. CDR1 MNHNS and CDR2 SASEGT come from the germline V gene. Between the trimmed V and J ends, which lost 1 base and 0 bases, there was a span of 9 bases. CDR3 amino acids: CASSEGFVPTNEKLFF. The CDR3 DNA is TGTGCCAGCAGTGAAGGATTCGTACCAACTAATGAAAAACTGTTTTTT.

This clonotype was counted many times. J is TRBJ2-3 and V is TRBV5-1; no clear D gene. V lost 3 bases and J lost 0, with 14 bases in between. CDR1 is SGHRS and CDR2 is YFSETQ in the germline V gene. This CDR3 comprises 16 residues. The CDR3 sequence: CASSYLPDLSTDTQYF. Written as DNA, the CDR3 is TGCGCCAGCAGCTATCTACCGGACCTGAGCACAGATACGCAGTATTTT.

The chain is built from TRBV2 and TRBJ2-7; D could derive from TRBD1 or TRBD2 (5 bases each). Looked up from germline, CDR1 is SNHLY and CDR2 is FYNNEI. V dropped 4 bases and J dropped 0 bases, with 19 bases sitting between them. The CDR3 totals 17 residues. The CDR3 DNA sequence: TGTGCCAGCAGTGCAGCCCCCGGGGCGTACAACTCCTACGAGCAGTACTTC. Amino acids: CASSAAPGAYNSYEQYF.

This clonotype was seen only a few times. The chain joins TRBV12-3 or TRBV12-4 to TRBJ2-1, with a possible D match to TRBD2 (6 bases). There are 14 residues in the CDR3. The ends were cut back, 5 bases at V and 7 bases at J, with 15 bases in the middle. This chain's CDR3 is CASSASGLRNEQFF. The CDR3 bases are TGTGCCAGCAGTGCCTCGGGACTCAGGAATGAGCAGTTCTTC.

The V and J genes are TRBV10-3 and TRBJ1-6; 8 bases are a match to TRBD1. Per germline, CDR1 ENHRY and CDR2 SYGVKD. The CDR3 totals 14 residues. Germline trimming cut 7 bases from V and 9 bases from J; bases unmatched to any gene: 8. The CDR3 region is CAIIVRQGTSPLHF. The CDR3, as DNA: TGTGCCATCATTGTGAGACAGGGGACTTCACCCCTCCACTTT.

This clonotype was detected many times. The chain has TRBV7-3 and TRBJ2-7; 8 bases are a match to TRBD2. V was pared by 2 bases and J by 5 bases, with 8 bases of the junction left unmatched. This CDR3 is built from 15 residues. The germline V gene has CDR1 SGHTA and CDR2 FQGTGA. The CDR3 region is CASSLLGRAYDEQYF. CDR3 in DNA: TGTGCCAGCAGCTTACTCGGGAGGGCCTATGACGAGCAGTACTTC.

J is TRBJ2-1 and V is TRBV2, with 9 bases fitting TRBD2. The trim removed 6 bases at V and 6 bases at J, leaving 6 bases unmatched. CDR1 and CDR2 from the germline V gene are SNHLY and FYNNEI. The CDR3 spans 14 residues. DNA for the CDR3: TGTGCCAGCAGGGGACTAGCTTATCCCAATGAGCAGTTCTTC. This encodes CASRGLAYPNEQFF.

The table lists this clonotype with a few counts. V and J are TRBV20-1 and TRBJ2-1; D is unresolved. This CDR3 comprises 12 residues. V lost 6 bases to trimming and J lost 5 bases, with 11 bases between them. Germline loops: CDR1 DFQATT, CDR2 SNEGSKA (reference sequence). For the CDR3, the DNA is TGCAGTGCCCACCCCGTCCACAATGAGCAGTTCTTC. Its translation is CSAHPVHNEQFF.

This clonotype was observed a handful of times. The chain has TRBV14 and TRBJ2-2; D uncertain. V lost 0 bases, J lost 0 bases, and 2 bases lay in between. Looked up from germline, CDR1 is SGHDN and CDR2 is FVKESK. The CDR3 totals 14 residues. CDR3 bases: TGTGCCAGCAGCCAAGAATCGAACACCGGGGAGCTGTTTTTT. Translation gives CASSQESNTGELFF.

About this clonotype: One junction end disagrees with the germline gene, perhaps due to a read error. V usage is TRBV10-3 and J usage is TRBJ2-5; 12 bases align to TRBD2. CDR3 size: 16 residues. Germline lookup yields CDR1 ENHRY and CDR2 SYGVKD. In DNA form, the CDR3 reads TGTGCCAGCAGTGCAACTAGCGGGGGGCGGGGAAAGACCCAGTACTTC. Translation gives CASSATSGGRGKTQYF.

The gene calls are TRBV5-1 and TRBJ2-5; D is uncertain. V lost 7 bases to trimming and J lost 9 bases, with 4 bases between them. This CDR3 region has 8 residues. Per the germline V gene, CDR1 is SGHRS and CDR2 is YFSETQ. CDR3 sequence reads: CASAPQYF. CDR3 DNA: TGCGCCAGCGCACCCCAGTACTTC. Complete variable domain (other parts from reference TRBV5-1 and TRBJ2-5): KAGVTQTPRYLIKTRGQQVTLSCSPISGHRSVSWYQQTPGQGLQFLFEYFSETQRNKGNFPGRFSGRQFSNSRSEMNVSTLELGDSALYLCASAPQYFGPGTRLLVL.

The CDR3 DNA sequence: TGTGCCAGCAGTGAAGGGTATGGGGGGCAGGGATTCTGCACCTTC. Encoded protein: CASSEGYGGQGFCTF. The V and J genes are TRBV6-1 and TRBJ1-2, with D tentatively TRBD1 (6 bases). CDR1 is MNHNS, CDR2 SASEGT, per germline. Trimming stripped 1 base from V and 13 bases from J, with 22 bases between. The CDR3 consists of 15 residues.

This clonotype was observed many times. This chain links TRBV5-6 with TRBJ1-6, with D possibly matching TRBD1 (6 bases). Trimming shortened V by 4 bases and J by 10 bases, and 15 bases separated the two germline ends. The CDR3 is 14 residues long. CDR1 and CDR2 (germline): SGHDT, YYEEEE. CDR3 in amino acids: CASSRGHSPSPLHF. In DNA, the CDR3 is TGTGCCAGCAGCCGGGGACACAGTCCCTCACCCCTCCACTTT.

Comments on this clonotype: It may be a read error: a sequence one base away is much more abundant. The chain couples TRBV20-1 to TRBJ2-3, with TRBD2 matching 8 bases. Germline V gene data show CDR1 as DFQATT and CDR2 as SNEGSKA (reference sequence). V gave up 5 bases and J gave up 2 bases; unmatched junction bases: 9. CDR3 length: 15 residues. The CDR3 DNA reads as TGCAGTGCTCCATATAGCGGGGTGACCACAGATACGCAGTATTTT. This codes for CSAPYSGVTTDTQYF.

The chain employs TRBV10-3 and TRBJ2-3; D ambiguous. V shed 6 bases and J shed 6 bases, with 13 bases lying between them. Germline assignment: CDR1 ENHRY and CDR2 SYGVKD. CDR3 size: 13 residues. CDR3 DNA sequence: TGTGCCATCAGAAATGGAGCCGGGGATACGCAGTATTTT. Amino acid sequence: CAIRNGAGDTQYF.

The V call is TRBV2, the J call TRBJ2-5; 9 bases agree with TRBD2. Germline V CDR1 and CDR2: SNHLY, FYNNEI. The V gene end was trimmed by 3 bases and the J gene end by 5 bases; junction bases not matched to a gene: 4. This CDR3 region has 14 residues. CDR3 DNA: TGTGCCAGCAGTGAGCTAGCGGGAACTGAGACCCAGTACTTC. Translation gives CASSELAGTETQYF. Filled out from reference TRBV2 and TRBJ2-5, the complete variable domain reads EPEVTQTPSHQVTQMGQEVILRCVPISNHLYFYWYRQILGQKVEFLVSFYNNEISEKSEIFDDQFSVERPDGSNFTLKIRSTKLEDSAMYFCASSELAGTETQYFGPGTRLLVL.